Sequencing of this T cell receptor (beta chain) was carried out in a study of CD8+CD57+ T cells in acquired aplastic anemia. This clonotype showed up many times. Its target is unknown. Patients chosen for sequencing had shown CD8+CD57+ cell expansion by flow cytometry. No therapy had been given to the patients at the time of blood sampling. Profiles of TCR beta VDJ and CDR3 were generated from a genomic DNA template. MiXCR was run by TCRdb on the reads, yielding one entry per CDR3 protein. Altogether some 200,000 distinct CDR3 sequences are present, around 45% being singletons, with the ten largest covering 9.7%. Trimming left V 4 bases short and J 3 bases short, with 13 bases between. Germline V gene lookup returns CDR1 LGHDT and CDR2 YNNKEL (reference sequence). This CDR3 has 15 residues. Study-wide points: Found in both controls and patients were twenty-nine CD8+ CDR3 sequences.

The TCR was taken from a human donor with aplastic anemia. The rearrangement joins TRBV3-1 to TRBJ2-1; tentative D call: TRBD1 (6 bases). Sequencing was done on a sample of sorted CD4+, CD8+, or CD8+CD57+ T cells (not recorded which) from PBMCs. In nucleotides, the CDR3 is TGTGCCAGCAGCCGACAGGTGGACCTCTACAATGAGCAGTTCTTC. As protein: CASSRQVDLYNEQFF.